One and the same sample provided the 8 T cell receptor beta chains below, sequenced in a study of T-cell reconstitution after alpha-beta-depleted transplantation in children. As it was prepared, the TCRbeta library received unique molecular identifiers. Using its own MiXCR run on the PCR reads, TCRdb lists one record per CDR3 protein. The data show approximately 170,000 distinct CDR3 sequences, 11% seen once. The sample consisted of PBMCs, taken before TCRalphabeta/CD19-depleted stem cell transplant. All receptors come from a boy aged 2 to 10 with acute myeloid leukemia, due to receive a stem cell transplant.

This clonotype was picked up many times. This sequence joins TRBV5-1 and TRBJ2-1; 7 bases map to TRBD2. The germline CDR1 and CDR2 sequences are SGHRS and YFSETQ. J gave up 0 bases and V 6 bases, and 6 bases lay outside the gene matches. The CDR3 sequence is 15 residues long. CDR3: CASKLADSSYNEQFF. As DNA, the CDR3 is TGCGCCAGCAAGCTAGCGGATAGCTCCTACAATGAGCAGTTCTTC.

Many counts were recorded for this clonotype. CDR3 sequence: CASSLVALEGEQYF. As DNA, the CDR3 is TGTGCCAGCAGTTTAGTCGCCCTAGAGGGTGAGCAGTACTTC. The V and J genes are TRBV27 and TRBJ2-7; maybe TRBD2 (5 bases). The germline gives CDR1 MNHEY, CDR2 SMNVEV (reference sequence). V was cut by 2 bases and J by 7 bases, with 15 bases left in between. The CDR3 sequence is 14 residues long.

At least ten counts were recorded for this clonotype. The chain combines TRBV11-2 with TRBJ1-3, with D possibly being TRBD1 (5 bases). The CDR3 runs 17 residues. Trimming cost V 4 bases and J 0 bases, with 16 bases left between them. CDR1 is SGHAT and CDR2 is FQNNGV in the germline V gene. The CDR3 DNA reads TGTGCCAGCAGCTCCCTGAGAGAGGGGCCCTCTGGAAACACCATATATTTT. Its protein product is CASSSLREGPSGNTIYF. Drawing the rest from reference TRBV11-2 and TRBJ1-3, the complete variable domain is EAGVAQSPRYKIIEKRQSVAFWCNPISGHATLYWYQQILGQGPKLLIQFQNNGVVDDSQLPKDRFSAERLKGVDSTLKIQPAKLEDSAVYLCASSSLREGPSGNTIYFGEGSWLTVV.

There are a few counts of this clonotype. The chain recombines TRBV30 with TRBJ2-1, with 12 bases that match TRBD2. The CDR3 sequence is 14 residues long. The V gene end was trimmed by 0 bases and the J gene end by 9 bases; junction bases not matched to a gene: 3. CDR1 is GTSNPN and CDR2 is SVGIG in the germline V gene (reference sequence). This CDR3 is CAWSVLLAGGEQFF. The CDR3 nucleotides are TGTGCCTGGAGTGTACTACTAGCGGGAGGTGAGCAGTTCTTC. The complete variable domain, with remaining parts taken from reference TRBV30 and TRBJ2-1, reads SQTIHQWPATLVQPVGSPLSLECTVEGTSNPNLYWYRQAAGRGLQLLFYSVGIGQISSEVPQNLSASRPQDRQFILSSKKLLLSDSGFYLCAWSVLLAGGEQFFGPGTRLTVL.

This clonotype was seen repeatedly, ten times or more. This chain connects TRBV5-1 to TRBJ2-1; TRBD1 agrees at 8 bases. Trimming cost V 0 bases and J 4 bases; bases outside gene matches: 12. Germline values: CDR1 SGHRS, CDR2 YFSETQ. This CDR3 is 18 amino acids long. CDR3 region: CASSLGQGAERGYNEQFF. CDR3 coding DNA: TGCGCCAGCAGCTTGGGCCAGGGGGCGGAGAGGGGATACAATGAGCAGTTCTTC.

This clonotype showed up many times. The V gene is TRBV4-1, the J gene TRBJ2-7; 7 nucleotides align to TRBD2. The CDR3 runs 16 residues. J lost 0 bases, V lost 0 bases, and 5 bases had no gene match. Germline V gives CDR1 MGHRA, CDR2 YSYEKL. The CDR3 protein is CASSQDQAGTSYEQYF. Here the CDR3 DNA reads TGCGCCAGCAGCCAAGATCAAGCGGGAACCTCCTACGAGCAGTACTTC.

This clonotype was seen ten or more times. V is TRBV10-3 and J is TRBJ1-4; D is undetermined. The V end lost 2 bases, the J end lost 10 bases, and 14 bases lay between the germline ends. The CDR3 is 14 residues long. Per the germline V gene, CDR1 is ENHRY and CDR2 is SYGVKD. The CDR3 DNA reads TGTGCCATCAGTGAGGGCAGCACCCTGGCAAAACTGTTTTTT. Its translation: CAISEGSTLAKLFF.

This clonotype was detected many times. The chain joins TRBV6-2 or TRBV6-3 to TRBJ2-2, with D maybe TRBD1 (6 bases). This CDR3 has 15 residues. Germline-derived CDR1 and CDR2 are MNHEY and SVGEGT. The V end lost 8 bases, the J end lost 2 bases, and 15 bases lay between the germline ends. CDR3 in amino acids: CASQVDRQNTGELFF. CDR3 DNA: TGTGCCAGCCAAGTCGACAGGCAAAACACCGGGGAGCTGTTTTTT.